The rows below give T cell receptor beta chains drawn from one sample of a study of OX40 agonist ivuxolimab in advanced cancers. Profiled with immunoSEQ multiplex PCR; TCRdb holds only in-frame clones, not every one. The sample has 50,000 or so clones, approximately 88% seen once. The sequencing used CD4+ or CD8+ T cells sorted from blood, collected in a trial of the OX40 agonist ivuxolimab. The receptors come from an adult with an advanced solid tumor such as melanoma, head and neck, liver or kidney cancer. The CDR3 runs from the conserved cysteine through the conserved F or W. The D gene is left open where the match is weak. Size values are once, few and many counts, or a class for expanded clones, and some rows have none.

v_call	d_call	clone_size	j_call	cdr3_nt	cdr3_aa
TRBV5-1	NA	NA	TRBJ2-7	TGCGCCAGCAGCTTAGGGCCAAACTACGAGCAGTACTTC	CASSLGPNYEQYF
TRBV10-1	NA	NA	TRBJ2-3	TGCGCCAGCAGTGATAACAGGGGAGGGACAGATACGCAGTATTTT	CASSDNRGGTDTQYF
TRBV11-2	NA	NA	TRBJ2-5	TGTGCCAGCAGCTTAGGATCTCAGAGCCCCCAAGAGACCCAGTACTTC	CASSLGSQSPQETQYF
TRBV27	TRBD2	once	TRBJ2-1	TGTGCCAGCAGCCTTAACTCTCTGGGGGGGGAGCAGTTCTTC	CASSLNSLGGEQFF
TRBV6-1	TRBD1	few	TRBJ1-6	TGTGCCAGCAGTCTCCGGGACAGTAATTCACCCCTCCACTTT	CASSLRDSNSPLHF
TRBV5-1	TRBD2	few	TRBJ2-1	TGCGCCAGCAGCTTGACGTCCGGGACTAGCGGGAGGAATGAGCAGTTCTTC	CASSLTSGTSGRNEQFF
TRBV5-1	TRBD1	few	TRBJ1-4	TGCGCCAGCAGCTTGGTAACAGGGGAGGAAAAACTGTTTTTT	CASSLVTGEEKLFF
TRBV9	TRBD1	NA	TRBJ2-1	TGTGCCAGCAGCGTCGAAGGCCCGGGACAGGTTAACAATGAGCAGTTCTTC	CASSVEGPGQVNNEQFF
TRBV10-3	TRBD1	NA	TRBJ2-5	TGTGCCATCAGTGAGTCGTTCACAGGGGATAGGGAGACCCAGTACTTC	CAISESFTGDRETQYF
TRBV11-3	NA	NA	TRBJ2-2	TGTGCCAGCAGCTTAGCAACTGGCGGGATCGGCGGGGAGCTGTTTTTT	CASSLATGGIGGELFF
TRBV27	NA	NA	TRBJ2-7	TGTGCCAGCAGTCGCCCGCCCCAGGCAGGGGGGCCCTACGAGCAGTACTTC	CASSRPPQAGGPYEQYF
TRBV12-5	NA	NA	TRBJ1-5	TGTGCTAGTGGTCTGGACGGAGACAATCAGCCCCAGCATTTT	CASGLDGDNQPQHF
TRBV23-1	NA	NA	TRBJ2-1	TGCGCCAGCAGTCAATCGGAGGATGAGCAGTTCTTC	CASSQSEDEQFF
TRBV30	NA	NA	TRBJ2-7	TGTGCCTGGAGGCCTACAGGGACTCTCCACGAGCAGTACTTC	CAWRPTGTLHEQYF
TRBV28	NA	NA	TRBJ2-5	TGTGCCAGCAGTAGTGGTCCCAGTGGACTATTGTGGGAGACCCAGTACTTC	CASSSGPSGLLWETQYF
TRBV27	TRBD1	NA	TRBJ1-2	TGTGCCAGCAGTCGACGAGTCCGACAGGGACCGGGAGAAGCTGGCTACACCTTC	CASSRRVRQGPGEAGYTF
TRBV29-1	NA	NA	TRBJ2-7	TGCAGTGCTCGGGACTCAGGTTTCTACGAGCAGTACTTC	CSARDSGFYEQYF
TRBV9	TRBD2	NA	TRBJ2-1	TGTGCCAGCAGAGGACTAGCGGATTACAATGAGCAGTTCTTC	CASRGLADYNEQFF
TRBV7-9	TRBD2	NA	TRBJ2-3	TGTGCCAGCAGCTTACTTGGCGGGGGGGCAGATACGCAGTATTTT	CASSLLGGGADTQYF
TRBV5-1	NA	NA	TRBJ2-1	TGCGCCAGCAGCTTGGTAGATGAGCAGTTCTTC	CASSLVDEQFF
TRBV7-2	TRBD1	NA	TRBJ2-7	TGTGCCAGCAGCTTAGATTCCCCGATGACAGGGCCCCACGAGCAGTACTTC	CASSLDSPMTGPHEQYF
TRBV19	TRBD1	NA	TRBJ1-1	TGTGCCAGTAGTACGCGCCGGGACAGACCCACTGAAGCTTTCTTT	CASSTRRDRPTEAFF
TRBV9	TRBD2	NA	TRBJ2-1	TGTGCCAGCAGCGTAGGGGCTAGCGGGGGACATGGGAATGAGCAGTTCTTC	CASSVGASGGHGNEQFF
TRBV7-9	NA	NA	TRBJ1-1	TGTGCCAGCAGCTCTCGGACGGAAAACACTGAAGCTTTCTTT	CASSSRTENTEAFF
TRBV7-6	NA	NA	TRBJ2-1	TGTGCCAGCAGCTTAGCCAGGAACTACAATGAGCAGTTCTTC	CASSLARNYNEQFF
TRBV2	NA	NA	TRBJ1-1	TGTGCCAGCAGTGAAAGGCAGGGACGGGAGAACACTGAAGCTTTCTTT	CASSERQGRENTEAFF
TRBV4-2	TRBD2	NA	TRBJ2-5	TGTGCCAGCAGCCAAGGTTGGACTAGCGTAGAGACCCAGTACTTC	CASSQGWTSVETQYF
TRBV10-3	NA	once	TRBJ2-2	TGTGCCATCAGTGAGTCTGTCAGTTCGAACACCGGGGAGCTGTTTTTT	CAISESVSSNTGELFF
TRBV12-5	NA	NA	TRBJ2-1	TGTGCTAGTGGTTTCCCCGGACGGGACGCAGAGTTCTTC	CASGFPGRDAEFF
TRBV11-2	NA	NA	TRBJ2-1	TGTGCCAGCAGCTCCCCAACCTTAAACAATGAGCAGTTCTTC	CASSSPTLNNEQFF
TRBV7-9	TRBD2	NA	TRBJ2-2	TGTGCCAGCAGTTCGGGACTAGCGGGAGTTCCCGGGGAGCTGTTTTTT	CASSSGLAGVPGELFF
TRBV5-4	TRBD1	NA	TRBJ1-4	TGTGCCAGCAGCGCGGGACAGGGGGGTAATGAAAAACTGTTTTTT	CASSAGQGGNEKLFF
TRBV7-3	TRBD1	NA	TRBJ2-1	TGTGCCAGCAGCGAGGGGGCCACCTCCTACAATGAGCAGTTCTTC	CASSEGATSYNEQFF
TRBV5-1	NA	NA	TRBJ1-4	TGCGCCAGCTCTAGTGGGGGACAAATTAATGAAAAACTGTTTTTT	CASSSGGQINEKLFF
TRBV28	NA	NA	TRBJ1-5	TGTGCCAGCAGTCTCCTCGGAGGGATGGGTGGCCAGCCCCAGCATTTT	CASSLLGGMGGQPQHF
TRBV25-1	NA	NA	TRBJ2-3	TGTGCCAGCCTCTCAGCAGATACGCAGTATTTT	CASLSADTQYF
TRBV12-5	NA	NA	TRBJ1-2	TGTGCTAGTGGTTTGAAAGGGATCGGCTACACCTTC	CASGLKGIGYTF
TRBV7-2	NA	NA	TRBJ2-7	TGTGCCAGCAGCTTTAGGGGCCAGAAGAGCTCCTACGAGCAGTACTTC	CASSFRGQKSSYEQYF
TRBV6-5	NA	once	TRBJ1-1	TGTGCCAGCAGCCGTGACAGACAAGCTTTCTTT	CASSRDRQAFF
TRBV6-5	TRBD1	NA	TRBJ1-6	TGTGCCAGCAGCCGCCGGGACAGCAATAATTCACCCCTCCACTTT	CASSRRDSNNSPLHF
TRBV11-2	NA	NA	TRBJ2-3	TGTGCCAGCAGCTTGGGCAACACAGATACGCAGTATTTT	CASSLGNTDTQYF
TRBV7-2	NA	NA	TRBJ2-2	TGTGCCAGCAGCTTTAATTCGGGAAGTCTATTCACCGGGGAGCTGTTTTTT	CASSFNSGSLFTGELFF
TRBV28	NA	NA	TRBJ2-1	TGTGCCAGCAGTTTTTTTAATGAGCAGTTCTTC	CASSFFNEQFF
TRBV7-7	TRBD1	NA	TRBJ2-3	TGTGCCAGCAGCTTAGGGACAGGGTTGGATACGCAGTATTTT	CASSLGTGLDTQYF
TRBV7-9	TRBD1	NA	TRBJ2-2	TGTGCCAGCAGCCCGGAAGCGGGGACAGGGTCTGCCGGGGAGCTGTTTTTT	CASSPEAGTGSAGELFF
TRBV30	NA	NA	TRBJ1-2	TGTGCCTGGAGGAAAGATGAAGCTAACTATGGCTACACCTTC	CAWRKDEANYGYTF
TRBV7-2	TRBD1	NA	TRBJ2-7	TGTGCCAGCAGCCAACAGGGGGCAGCCTACGAGCAGTACTTC	CASSQQGAAYEQYF
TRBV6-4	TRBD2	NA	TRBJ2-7	TGTGCCAGCATCGGGACTAGCGGGAGCTCCTACGAGCAGTACTTC	CASIGTSGSSYEQYF
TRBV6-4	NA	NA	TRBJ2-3	TGTGCCAGCAGTGACAGGGCGGGGGATACGCAGTATTTT	CASSDRAGDTQYF
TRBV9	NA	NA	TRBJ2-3	TGTGCCAGCAGCGATCGGGTCACAGATACGCAGTATTTT	CASSDRVTDTQYF
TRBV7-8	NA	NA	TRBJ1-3	TGTGCCAGCAGCCCCCGTATCGGATCAACTGGAAACACCATATATTTT	CASSPRIGSTGNTIYF
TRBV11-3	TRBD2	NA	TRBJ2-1	TGTGCCAGCAGCTCTCGGAGGGGACTAGCCGACAATGAGCAGTTCTTC	CASSSRRGLADNEQFF
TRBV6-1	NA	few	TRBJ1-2	TGTGCCAGCAGTCGGGGACCATCTAACTATGGCTACACCTTC	CASSRGPSNYGYTF